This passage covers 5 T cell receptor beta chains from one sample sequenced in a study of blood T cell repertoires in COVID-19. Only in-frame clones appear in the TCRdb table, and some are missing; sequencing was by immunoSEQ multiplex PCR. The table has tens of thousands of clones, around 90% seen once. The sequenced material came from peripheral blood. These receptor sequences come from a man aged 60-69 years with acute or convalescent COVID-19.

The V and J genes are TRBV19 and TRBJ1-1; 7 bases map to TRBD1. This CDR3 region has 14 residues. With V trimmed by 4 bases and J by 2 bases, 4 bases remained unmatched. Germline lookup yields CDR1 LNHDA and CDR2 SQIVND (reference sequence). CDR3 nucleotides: TGTGCCAGTAGTAGCGACAGGGCAAACACTGAAGCTTTCTTT. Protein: CASSSDRANTEAFF.

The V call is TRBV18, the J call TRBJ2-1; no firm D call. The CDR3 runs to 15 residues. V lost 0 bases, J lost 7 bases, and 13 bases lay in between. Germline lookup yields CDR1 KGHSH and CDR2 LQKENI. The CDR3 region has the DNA TGTGCCAGCTCACCACCTTCCTCCCTCGGTAATGAGCAGTTCTTC. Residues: CASSPPSSLGNEQFF.

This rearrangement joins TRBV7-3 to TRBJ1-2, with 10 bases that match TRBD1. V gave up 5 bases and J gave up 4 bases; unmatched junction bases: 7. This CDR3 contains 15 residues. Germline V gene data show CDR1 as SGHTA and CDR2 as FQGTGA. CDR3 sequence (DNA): TGTGCCAGCAGCGCCGGGACAGGGGCGGCCTATGGCTACACCTTC. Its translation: CASSAGTGAAYGYTF. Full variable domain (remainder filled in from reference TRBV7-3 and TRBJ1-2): GAGVSQTPSNKVTEKGKYVELRCDPISGHTALYWYRQSLGQGPEFLIYFQGTGAADDSGLPNDRFFAVRPEGSVSTLKIQRTERGDSAVYLCASSAGTGAAYGYTFGSGTRLTVV.

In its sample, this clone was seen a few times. The CDR3: CASSQERDRDYTGELFF. CDR3 sequence (DNA): TGCGCCAGCAGCCAAGAAAGGGACAGGGACTACACCGGGGAGCTGTTTTTT. The chain recombines TRBV4-1 with TRBJ2-2; 9 bases are a match to TRBD1. The CDR3 loop spans 17 amino acids. J was trimmed by 3 bases and V by 0 bases; bases with no gene match: 5. Germline lookup yields CDR1 MGHRA and CDR2 YSYEKL.

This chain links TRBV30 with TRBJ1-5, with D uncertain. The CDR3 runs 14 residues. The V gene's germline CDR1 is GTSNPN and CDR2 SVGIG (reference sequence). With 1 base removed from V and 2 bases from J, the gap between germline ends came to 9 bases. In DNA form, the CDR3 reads TGTGCCTGGAGTGGAGTTTTTGGCAATCAGCCCCAGCATTTT. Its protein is CAWSGVFGNQPQHF. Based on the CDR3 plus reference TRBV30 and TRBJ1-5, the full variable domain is SQTIHQWPATLVQPVGSPLSLECTVEGTSNPNLYWYRQAAGRGLQLLFYSVGIGQISSEVPQNLSASRPQDRQFILSSKKLLLSDSGFYLCAWSGVFGNQPQHFGDGTRLSIL.